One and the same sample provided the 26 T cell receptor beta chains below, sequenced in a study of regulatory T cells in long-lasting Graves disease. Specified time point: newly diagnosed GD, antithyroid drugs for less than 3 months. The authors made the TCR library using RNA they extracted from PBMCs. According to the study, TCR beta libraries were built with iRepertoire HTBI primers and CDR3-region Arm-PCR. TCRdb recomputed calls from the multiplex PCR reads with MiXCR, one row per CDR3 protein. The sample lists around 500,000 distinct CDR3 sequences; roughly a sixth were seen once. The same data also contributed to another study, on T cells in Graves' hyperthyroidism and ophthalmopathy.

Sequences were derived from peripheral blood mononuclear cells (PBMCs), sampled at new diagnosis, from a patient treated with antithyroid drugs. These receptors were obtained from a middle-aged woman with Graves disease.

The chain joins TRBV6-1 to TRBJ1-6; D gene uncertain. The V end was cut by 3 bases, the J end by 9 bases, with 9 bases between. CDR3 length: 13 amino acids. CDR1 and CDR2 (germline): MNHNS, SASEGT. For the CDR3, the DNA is TGTGCCAGCAGTGACACCCTCGGTTCACCCCTCCACTTT. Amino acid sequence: CASSDTLGSPLHF.

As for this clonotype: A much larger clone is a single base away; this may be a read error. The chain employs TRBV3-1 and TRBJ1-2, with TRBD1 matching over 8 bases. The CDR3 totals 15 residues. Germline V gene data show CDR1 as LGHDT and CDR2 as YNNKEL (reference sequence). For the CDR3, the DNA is TGTGCCAGCAGCCCCAGACAGGGGCGGAACTATAGCTACACCTTC. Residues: CASSPRQGRNYSYTF.

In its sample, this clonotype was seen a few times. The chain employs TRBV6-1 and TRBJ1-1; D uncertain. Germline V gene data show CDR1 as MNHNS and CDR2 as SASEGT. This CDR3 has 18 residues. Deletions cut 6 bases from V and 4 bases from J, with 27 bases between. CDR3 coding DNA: TGTGCCAGCAGCCTCGGGCCCCCCCGTAGAAGAGCCTCCACTGAAGCTTTCTTT. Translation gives CASSLGPPRRRASTEAFF.

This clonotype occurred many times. CDR3 in amino acids: CASSQSSDRAGETQYF. The CDR3 bases are TGCGCCAGCAGCCAATCCTCAGACAGGGCGGGAGAGACCCAGTACTTC. The V gene is TRBV4-1, the J gene TRBJ2-5, with 7 bases fitting TRBD1. This CDR3 contains 16 residues. J was trimmed by 4 bases and V by 2 bases; bases with no gene match: 10. The germline V gene encodes CDR1 MGHRA and CDR2 YSYEKL.

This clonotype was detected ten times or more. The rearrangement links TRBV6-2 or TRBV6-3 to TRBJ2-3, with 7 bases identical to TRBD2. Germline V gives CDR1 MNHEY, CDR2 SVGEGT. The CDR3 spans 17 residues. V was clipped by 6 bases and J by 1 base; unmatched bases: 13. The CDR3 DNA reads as TGTGCCAGCAGGTCCCCCTCCCAACGGGGGGGCACAGATACGCAGTATTTT. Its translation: CASRSPSQRGGTDTQYF.

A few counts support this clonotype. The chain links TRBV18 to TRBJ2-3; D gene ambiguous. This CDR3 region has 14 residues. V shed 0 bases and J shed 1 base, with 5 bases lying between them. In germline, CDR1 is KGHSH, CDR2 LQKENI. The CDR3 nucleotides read TGTGCCAGCTCACCACCGAGTCGCACAGATACGCAGTATTTT. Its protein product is CASSPPSRTDTQYF.

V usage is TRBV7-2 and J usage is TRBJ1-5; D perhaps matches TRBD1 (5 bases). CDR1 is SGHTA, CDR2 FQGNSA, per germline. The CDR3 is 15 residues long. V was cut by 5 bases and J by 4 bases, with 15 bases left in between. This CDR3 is CASSKELGGNQPQHF. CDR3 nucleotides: TGTGCCAGCAGCAAAGAACTCGGGGGAAATCAGCCCCAGCATTTT.

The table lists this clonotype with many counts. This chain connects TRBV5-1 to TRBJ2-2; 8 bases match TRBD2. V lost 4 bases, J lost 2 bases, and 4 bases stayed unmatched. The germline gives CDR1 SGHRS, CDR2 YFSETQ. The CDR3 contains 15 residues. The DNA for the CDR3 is TGCGCCAGCAGCGACACTAGCGGTAACACCGGGGAGCTGTTTTTT. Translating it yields CASSDTSGNTGELFF.

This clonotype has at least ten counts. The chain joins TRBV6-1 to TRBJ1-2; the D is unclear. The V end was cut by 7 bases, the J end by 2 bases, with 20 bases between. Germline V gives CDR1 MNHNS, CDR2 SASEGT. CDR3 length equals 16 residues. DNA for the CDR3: TGTGCCAGCACCGCCGCGTCTTTAGAGCGAAACTATGGCTACACCTTC. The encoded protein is CASTAASLERNYGYTF.

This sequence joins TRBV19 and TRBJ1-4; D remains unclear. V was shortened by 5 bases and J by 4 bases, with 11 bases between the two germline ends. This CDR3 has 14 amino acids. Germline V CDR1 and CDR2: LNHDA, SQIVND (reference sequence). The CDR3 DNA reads TGTGCCAGTAGTCTTAAGGTGAATAATGAAAAACTGTTTTTT. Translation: CASSLKVNNEKLFF.

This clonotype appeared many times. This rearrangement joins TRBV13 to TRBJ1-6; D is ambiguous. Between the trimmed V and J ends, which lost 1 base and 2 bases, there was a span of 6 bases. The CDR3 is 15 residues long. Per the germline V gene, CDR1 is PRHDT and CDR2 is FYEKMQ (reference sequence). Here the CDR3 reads CASSLAAPYNSPLHF. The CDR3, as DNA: TGTGCCAGCAGCTTAGCGGCACCCTATAATTCACCCCTCCACTTT.

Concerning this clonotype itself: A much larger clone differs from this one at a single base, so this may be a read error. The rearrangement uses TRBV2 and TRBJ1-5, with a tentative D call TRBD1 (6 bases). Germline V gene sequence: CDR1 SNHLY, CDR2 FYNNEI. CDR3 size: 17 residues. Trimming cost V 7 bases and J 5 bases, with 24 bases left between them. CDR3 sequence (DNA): TGTGCCAGCATCCGACCCCTTGACGGGGGCTTGCATCAGCCCCAGCATTTT. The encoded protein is CASIRPLDGGLHQPQHF.

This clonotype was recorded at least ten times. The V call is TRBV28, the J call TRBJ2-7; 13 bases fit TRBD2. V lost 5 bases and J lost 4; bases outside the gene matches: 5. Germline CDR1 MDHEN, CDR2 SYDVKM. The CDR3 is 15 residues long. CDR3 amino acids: CASSTGLAGIYEQYF. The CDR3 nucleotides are TGTGCCAGCAGTACGGGACTAGCGGGAATATACGAGCAGTACTTC.

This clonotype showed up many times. The CDR3 DNA reads TGTGCCAGCAGTTTCCGCTCGGGAGACGCTTATGGCTACACCTTC. Residues: CASSFRSGDAYGYTF. This chain links TRBV12-3 or TRBV12-4 with TRBJ1-2, with unresolved D. The CDR3 has 15 amino acids. With 3 bases removed from V and 5 bases from J, the gap between germline ends came to 16 bases.

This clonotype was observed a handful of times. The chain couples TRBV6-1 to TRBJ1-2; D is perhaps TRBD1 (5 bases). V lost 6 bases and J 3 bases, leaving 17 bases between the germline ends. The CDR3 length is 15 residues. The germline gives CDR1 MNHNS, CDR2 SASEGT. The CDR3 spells CASSGTGGKDYGYTF. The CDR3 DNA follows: TGTGCCAGCAGCGGCACCGGGGGAAAGGACTATGGCTACACCTTC.

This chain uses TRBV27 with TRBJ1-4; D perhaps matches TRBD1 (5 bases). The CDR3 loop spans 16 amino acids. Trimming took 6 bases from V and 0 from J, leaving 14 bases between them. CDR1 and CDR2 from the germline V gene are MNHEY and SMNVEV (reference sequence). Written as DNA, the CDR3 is TGTGCCAGCAGCTCGGCCGAACAGGCAACTAATGAAAAACTGTTTTTT. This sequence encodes CASSSAEQATNEKLFF.

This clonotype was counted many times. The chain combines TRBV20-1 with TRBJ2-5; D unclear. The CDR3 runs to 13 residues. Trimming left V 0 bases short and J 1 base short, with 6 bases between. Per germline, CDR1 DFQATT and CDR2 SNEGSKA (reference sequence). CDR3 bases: TGCAGTGCTAGAGATCCGGCCCAAGAGACCCAGTACTTC. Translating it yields CSARDPAQETQYF.

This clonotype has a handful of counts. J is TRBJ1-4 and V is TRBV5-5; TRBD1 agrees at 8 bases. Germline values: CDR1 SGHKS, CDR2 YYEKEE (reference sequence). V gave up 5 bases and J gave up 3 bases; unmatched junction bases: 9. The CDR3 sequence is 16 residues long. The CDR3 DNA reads TGTGCCAGCAGTTCCGACAGGGGAGACCCTAATGAAAAACTGTTTTTT. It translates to CASSSDRGDPNEKLFF. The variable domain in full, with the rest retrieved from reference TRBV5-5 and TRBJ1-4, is DAGVTQSPTHLIKTRGQQVTLRCSPISGHKSVSWYQQVLGQGPQFIFQYYEKEERGRGNFPDRFSARQFPNYSSELNVNALLLGDSALYLCASSSDRGDPNEKLFFGSGTQLSVL.

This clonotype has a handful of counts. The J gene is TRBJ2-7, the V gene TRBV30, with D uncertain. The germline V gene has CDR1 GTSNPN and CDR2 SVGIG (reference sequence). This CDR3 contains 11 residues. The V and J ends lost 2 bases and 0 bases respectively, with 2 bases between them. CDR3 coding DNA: TGTGCCTGGAGTCTCTCCTACGAGCAGTACTTC. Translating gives CAWSLSYEQYF.

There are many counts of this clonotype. The CDR3 sequence is CASSSRMGGYTF. CDR3 bases: TGTGCCAGCAGTTCCAGGATGGGGGGCTACACCTTC. The chain has TRBV28 and TRBJ1-2; no reliable D call. The ends were cut back, 4 bases at V and 8 bases at J, with 11 bases in the middle. The CDR3 runs 12 residues. Per germline, CDR1 MDHEN and CDR2 SYDVKM.

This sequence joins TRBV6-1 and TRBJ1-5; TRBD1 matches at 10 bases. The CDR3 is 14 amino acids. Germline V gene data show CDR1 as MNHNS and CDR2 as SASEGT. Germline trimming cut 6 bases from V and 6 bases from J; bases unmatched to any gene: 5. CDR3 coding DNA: TGTGCCAGCAGGGGACAGGGGTTTCCTCAGCCCCAGCATTTT. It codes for CASRGQGFPQPQHF.

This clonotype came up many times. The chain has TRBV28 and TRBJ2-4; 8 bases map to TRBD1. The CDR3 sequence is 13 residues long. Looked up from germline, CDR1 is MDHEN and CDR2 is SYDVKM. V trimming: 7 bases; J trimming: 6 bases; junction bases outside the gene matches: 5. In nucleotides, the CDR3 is TGTGCCAGCAAGACAGGGGACCGAAACATTCAGTACTTC. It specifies CASKTGDRNIQYF.

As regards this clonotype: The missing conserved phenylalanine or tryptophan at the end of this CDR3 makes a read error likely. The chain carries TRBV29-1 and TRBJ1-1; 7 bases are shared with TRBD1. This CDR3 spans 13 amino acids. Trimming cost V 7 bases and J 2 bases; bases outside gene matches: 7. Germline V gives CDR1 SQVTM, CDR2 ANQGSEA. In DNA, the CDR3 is TGCAGCGGGGGGGGACAGTCCAACACTGAAGCTTTCTCT. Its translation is CSGGGQSNTEAFS.

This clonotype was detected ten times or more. The CDR3: CSASVQGQNEKLFF. In DNA, the CDR3 is TGCAGTGCTAGCGTCCAGGGGCAGAATGAAAAACTGTTTTTT. The gene calls are TRBV20-1 and TRBJ1-4, with D possibly TRBD1 on 6 matching bases. The CDR3 sequence is 14 residues long. From germline, CDR1 is DFQATT and CDR2 SNEGSKA (reference sequence). V lost 3 bases and J lost 5, with 13 bases in between.

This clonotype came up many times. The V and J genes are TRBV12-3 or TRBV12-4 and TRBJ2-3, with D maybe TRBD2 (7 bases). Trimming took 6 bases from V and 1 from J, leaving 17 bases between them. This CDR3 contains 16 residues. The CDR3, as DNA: TGTGCCAGCAGCGCCGGAAGGGGGGGGGGCACAGATACGCAGTATTTT. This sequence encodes CASSAGRGGGTDTQYF.

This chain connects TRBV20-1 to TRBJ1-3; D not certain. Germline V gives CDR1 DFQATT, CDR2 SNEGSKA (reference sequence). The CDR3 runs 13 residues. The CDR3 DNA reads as TGCATCCGAAAGGCCCGCAGGGGAAACACCATATATTTT. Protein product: CIRKARRGNTIYF.